These 11 T cell receptor beta chains originate from one sample sequenced in a study of memory CD4+ T cells and cytomegalovirus serostatus. The sort gate was single viable CD3+CD4+CD8-CD45RO+ cells for memory CD4+ T cells. Data came from immunoSEQ multiplex PCR; TCRdb stores just in-frame clones and leaves some out. This sample has 80,000 to 100,000 clones; about four fifths occur once, and the top ten carry approximately 4%. Sequencing was carried out using memory CD4+ T cells from blood. All receptors come from an adult in good health and CMV-seropositive.

This rearrangement joins TRBV19 to TRBJ2-5; either TRBD1 or TRBD2 may fit D (5 bases each). This CDR3 is 16 amino acids long. Germline V gene lookup returns CDR1 LNHDA and CDR2 SQIVND (reference sequence). V was pared by 3 bases and J by 0 bases, with 14 bases between. CDR3 sequence reads: CASSIGTQRYQETQYF. In DNA form, the CDR3 reads TGTGCCAGTAGTATTGGGACCCAGCGATACCAAGAGACCCAGTACTTC.

The CDR3 DNA reads as TGCGCCAGCAGCTTGGAATGGACGTCTGGGGAGCTGTTTTTT. Amino acids: CASSLEWTSGELFF. V gene TRBV5-1 combines with J gene TRBJ2-2; D is ambiguous. V lost 0 bases, J lost 8 bases, and 11 bases lay in between. This CDR3 region has 14 residues. Per germline, CDR1 SGHRS and CDR2 YFSETQ.

The chain employs TRBV19 and TRBJ1-4; D call uncertain. Deletions cut 5 bases from V and 4 bases from J, with 14 bases between. There are 15 residues in the CDR3. Per the germline V gene, CDR1 is LNHDA and CDR2 is SQIVND (reference sequence). The CDR3 DNA reads as TGTGCCAGTAGTCCCCAGAGTTTTCGTAATGAAAAACTGTTTTTT. Translated, it gives CASSPQSFRNEKLFF. The complete variable domain, with remaining parts taken from reference TRBV19 and TRBJ1-4, reads DGGITQSPKYLFRKEGQNVTLSCEQNLNHDAMYWYRQDPGQGLRLIYYSQIVNDFQKGDIAEGYSVSREKKESFPLTVTSAQKNPTAFYLCASSPQSFRNEKLFFGSGTQLSVL.

V and J are TRBV4-1 and TRBJ1-5; no clear D gene. This CDR3 is built from 10 residues. The V end was cut by 8 bases, the J end by 6 bases, with 5 bases between. CDR1 and CDR2 from the germline V gene are MGHRA and YSYEKL. CDR3 nucleotide sequence: TGCGCCAGCGGGCGTCAGCCCCAGCATTTT. Amino acid sequence: CASGRQPQHF.

This rearrangement joins TRBV11-2 to TRBJ2-3, with D perhaps assigned TRBD1 or TRBD2 (5 bases each). Trimming removed 5 bases from V and 6 bases from J, with 15 bases in between. The CDR3 loop spans 14 amino acids. The germline gives CDR1 SGHAT, CDR2 FQNNGV. The CDR3 sequence is CASSRDPGGDTQYF. For the CDR3, the DNA is TGTGCCAGCAGCCGGGACCCGGGCGGGGATACGCAGTATTTT.

The rearrangement joins TRBV6-5 to TRBJ2-7, with D possibly being TRBD1 or TRBD2 (5 bases each). CDR1 MNHEY and CDR2 SVGAGI come from the germline V gene. Trimming removed 5 bases at V and 6 bases at J, with 20 bases between. CDR3 length: 15 amino acids. CDR3 in amino acids: CASSGRTGPLGEQYF. The CDR3 nucleotides are TGTGCCAGCAGTGGAAGGACGGGGCCCCTGGGCGAGCAGTACTTC.

The rearrangement uses TRBV5-1 and TRBJ2-1; TRBD2 matches at 8 bases. V trimming: 3 bases; J trimming: 0 bases; junction bases outside the gene matches: 2. The CDR3 consists of 15 residues. The germline CDR1 and CDR2 sequences are SGHRS and YFSETQ. The CDR3 DNA sequence: TGCGCCAGCAGCTCGAGCGGGAGCTCCTACAATGAGCAGTTCTTC. It translates to CASSSSGSSYNEQFF.

This clone appeared a few times. This chain joins TRBV11-2 and TRBJ2-3, with 7 bases aligning to TRBD1. V was clipped by 9 bases and J by 4 bases; unmatched bases: 7. The CDR3 consists of 13 residues. The V gene's germline CDR1 is SGHAT and CDR2 FQNNGV. In nucleotides, the CDR3 is TGTGCCAGTCATTACAGGGGATCAGATACGCAGTATTTT. Translating it yields CASHYRGSDTQYF.

This clone was seen just once. The chain employs TRBV7-9 and TRBJ2-7, with 11 bases matching TRBD1. V lost 0 bases, J lost 5 bases, and 6 bases stayed unmatched. This CDR3 has 16 amino acids. Germline-derived CDR1 and CDR2 are SEHNR and FQNEAQ (reference sequence). In DNA form, the CDR3 reads TGTGCCAGCAGCTTAGCGCAGGGGACAGGGGGGAACGAGCAGTACTTC. Translation: CASSLAQGTGGNEQYF.

The rearrangement links TRBV6-5 to TRBJ2-5, with TRBD1 as a possible D gene (5 bases). The CDR3 is 13 amino acids. CDR1 MNHEY and CDR2 SVGAGI come from the germline V gene. Trimming took off 6 bases at V and 4 bases at J, with 12 bases between the two ends. CDR3: CASSRELGETQYF. The CDR3 DNA reads TGTGCCAGCAGCAGGGAATTAGGAGAGACCCAGTACTTC.

V and J are TRBV5-1 and TRBJ1-1; tentatively, D is TRBD1 (6 bases). From germline, CDR1 is SGHRS and CDR2 YFSETQ. V was pared by 0 bases and J by 1 base, with 10 bases between. The CDR3 is 15 residues long. The CDR3 DNA follows: TGCGCCAGCAGCTTGGCCTCGGGGGCGAACACTGAAGCTTTCTTT. Translation gives CASSLASGANTEAFF.